Listed below are T cell receptor beta chains from one sample, sequenced in a study of shared clonotypes between healthy human individuals. Using immunoSEQ multiplex PCR, the repertoire was profiled, and TCRdb retains in-frame clones only, with some absent. The table has about 1.1 million clones, 60% to 80% seen once. The sequenced material came from memory CD4+ T cells from PBMCs. The receptors here all came from a young man in good health. Some clones in this sample may be carry-over from other donors' samples. Both conserved end residues are part of each CDR3. Each record gives: D gene, J gene, V gene, clone size, CDR3 protein, CDR3 DNA. The D gene is left open where the match is weak. The listing skips clone size in some rows; elsewhere it reads once, few, many or a size class.

d_gene: TRBD2
j_gene: TRBJ2-3
v_gene: TRBV5-6
abundance: NA
CDR3aa: CASSSLGTSGHGTDTQYF
CDR3nt: TGTGCCAGCAGCTCATTGGGGACTAGCGGACACGGCACAGATACGCAGTATTTT

d_gene: NA
j_gene: TRBJ1-1
v_gene: TRBV9
abundance: NA
CDR3aa: CASSVDQAPDTEAFF
CDR3nt: TGTGCCAGCAGCGTAGATCAGGCCCCGGACACTGAAGCTTTCTTT

d_gene: NA
j_gene: TRBJ2-3
v_gene: TRBV7-8
abundance: NA
CDR3aa: CASTPTGVVTDTQYF
CDR3nt: TGTGCCAGCACCCCCACGGGAGTAGTCACAGATACGCAGTATTTT

d_gene: NA
j_gene: TRBJ2-7
v_gene: TRBV7-9
abundance: few
CDR3aa: CASARTTKHF
CDR3nt: TGTGCCAGCGCCAGGACGACCAAGCACTTC

d_gene: TRBD2
j_gene: TRBJ2-3
v_gene: TRBV5-1
abundance: NA
CDR3aa: CAVSPGLASSTDTQYF
CDR3nt: TGCGCCGTAAGTCCGGGACTAGCTTCTAGCACAGATACGCAGTATTTT

d_gene: TRBD1
j_gene: TRBJ2-1
v_gene: TRBV5-1
abundance: NA
CDR3aa: CASSLVQAGGPWANEQFF
CDR3nt: TGCGCCAGCAGCTTGGTTCAGGCAGGGGGCCCATGGGCCAATGAGCAGTTCTTC

d_gene: NA
j_gene: TRBJ2-7
v_gene: TRBV6-1
abundance: NA
CDR3aa: CASSEPSSYEQYF
CDR3nt: TGTGCCAGCAGTGAACCGAGCTCCTACGAGCAGTACTTC

d_gene: NA
j_gene: TRBJ2-7
v_gene: TRBV5-1
abundance: NA
CDR3aa: CASSLGGGVYEQYF
CDR3nt: TGCGCCAGCAGCTTGGGGGGCGGGGTCTACGAGCAGTACTTC

d_gene: NA
j_gene: TRBJ1-1
v_gene: TRBV19
abundance: NA
CDR3aa: CASSIDGMDTEAFF
CDR3nt: TGTGCCAGTAGTATAGATGGGATGGACACTGAAGCTTTCTTT

d_gene: NA
j_gene: TRBJ2-2
v_gene: TRBV9
abundance: NA
CDR3aa: CASSVGLGSRTGELFF
CDR3nt: TGTGCCAGCAGCGTAGGTTTAGGGAGTCGCACCGGGGAGCTGTTTTTT

d_gene: NA
j_gene: TRBJ2-7
v_gene: TRBV27
abundance: NA
CDR3aa: CASSQKPGPYEQYF
CDR3nt: TGTGCCAGCAGTCAAAAACCGGGGCCTTACGAGCAGTACTTC

d_gene: NA
j_gene: TRBJ1-2
v_gene: TRBV5-4
abundance: NA
CDR3aa: CASSSNLVVGGYTF
CDR3nt: TGTGCCAGCAGCTCGAACCTTGTAGTGGGGGGCTACACCTTC

d_gene: NA
j_gene: TRBJ2-7
v_gene: TRBV5-1
abundance: NA
CDR3aa: CASSLESLTEQYF
CDR3nt: TGCGCCAGCAGCTTGGAGAGCCTCACAGAACAGTACTTC

d_gene: NA
j_gene: TRBJ2-3
v_gene: TRBV10-3
abundance: NA
CDR3aa: CAISDTSHTDTQYF
CDR3nt: TGTGCCATCAGTGATACTTCCCACACAGATACGCAGTATTTT

d_gene: NA
j_gene: TRBJ2-1
v_gene: TRBV11-3
abundance: once
CDR3aa: CASSLDPGGNEQFF
CDR3nt: TGTGCCAGCAGCTTAGATCCCGGAGGCAATGAGCAGTTCTTC

d_gene: TRBD1
j_gene: TRBJ2-5
v_gene: TRBV7-9
abundance: NA
CDR3aa: CASSFQTGGQETQYF
CDR3nt: TGTGCCAGCAGCTTCCAGACAGGGGGTCAAGAGACCCAGTACTTC

d_gene: TRBD1
j_gene: TRBJ1-3
v_gene: TRBV5-4
abundance: NA
CDR3aa: CASSGTGTGGGNTIYF
CDR3nt: TGTGCCAGCAGCGGAACCGGGACAGGGGGTGGAAACACCATATATTTT

d_gene: NA
j_gene: TRBJ1-1
v_gene: TRBV5-1
abundance: NA
CDR3aa: CASSLDGGVNTEAFF
CDR3nt: TGCGCCAGCAGCTTGGACGGGGGGGTGAACACTGAAGCTTTCTTT

d_gene: NA
j_gene: TRBJ2-7
v_gene: TRBV7-3
abundance: NA
CDR3aa: CASSQGSNSLLYF
CDR3nt: TGTGCCAGCAGTCAAGGCTCTAACTCCCTTCTCTACTTC

d_gene: NA
j_gene: TRBJ1-4
v_gene: TRBV30
abundance: NA
CDR3aa: CAWSVPGSRSEKLFF
CDR3nt: TGTGCCTGGAGTGTACCGGGGTCCAGAAGTGAAAAACTGTTTTTT

d_gene: NA
j_gene: TRBJ2-5
v_gene: TRBV7-2
abundance: once
CDR3aa: CASSLYQETQYF
CDR3nt: TGTGCCAGCAGCTTATACCAAGAGACCCAGTACTTC

d_gene: NA
j_gene: TRBJ1-1
v_gene: TRBV19
abundance: NA
CDR3aa: CASLGDTGEAFF
CDR3nt: TGTGCCTCGTTAGGGGATACGGGTGAAGCTTTCTTT

d_gene: TRBD1
j_gene: TRBJ2-5
v_gene: TRBV6-6
abundance: few
CDR3aa: CASRSKTGGAGQTQYF
CDR3nt: TGTGCCAGCCGATCGAAGACAGGGGGCGCGGGGCAGACCCAGTACTTC

d_gene: NA
j_gene: TRBJ1-1
v_gene: TRBV9
abundance: NA
CDR3aa: CASSVAPLGTEAFF
CDR3nt: TGTGCCAGCAGCGTAGCCCCCCTGGGAACTGAAGCTTTCTTT

d_gene: TRBD2
j_gene: TRBJ2-7
v_gene: TRBV7-3
abundance: NA
CDR3aa: CASSYALAGAGEQYF
CDR3nt: TGTGCCAGCAGCTACGCCCTAGCGGGAGCCGGCGAGCAGTACTTC

d_gene: TRBD2
j_gene: TRBJ2-3
v_gene: TRBV13
abundance: NA
CDR3aa: CASSGQGLAGTDTQYF
CDR3nt: TGTGCCAGCAGCGGGCAGGGACTAGCGGGAACAGATACGCAGTATTTT

d_gene: NA
j_gene: TRBJ2-1
v_gene: TRBV12-5
abundance: NA
CDR3aa: CASASPGASSYNEQFF
CDR3nt: TGTGCTAGTGCCTCCCCAGGGGCGAGCTCCTACAATGAGCAGTTCTTC

d_gene: NA
j_gene: TRBJ1-1
v_gene: TRBV7-2
abundance: few
CDR3aa: CASSFVGARTEAFF
CDR3nt: TGTGCCAGCAGCTTCGTGGGGGCGAGGACTGAAGCTTTCTTT

d_gene: NA
j_gene: TRBJ1-5
v_gene: TRBV30
abundance: few
CDR3aa: CAWSWKGGNQPQHF
CDR3nt: TGTGCCTGGAGTTGGAAGGGGGGCAATCAGCCCCAGCATTTT

d_gene: NA
j_gene: TRBJ2-5
v_gene: TRBV2
abundance: NA
CDR3aa: CASRTVALGGQYF
CDR3nt: TGTGCCAGCAGGACCGTAGCACTCGGGGGCCAGTACTTC

d_gene: NA
j_gene: TRBJ2-7
v_gene: TRBV6-1
abundance: NA
CDR3aa: CASSLRDGISYEQYF
CDR3nt: TGTGCCAGCAGTCTCCGGGACGGGATCTCCTACGAGCAGTACTTC

d_gene: NA
j_gene: TRBJ1-3
v_gene: TRBV5-4
abundance: NA
CDR3aa: CASSLAGVGNTIYF
CDR3nt: TGTGCCAGCAGCTTGGCGGGGGTTGGAAACACCATATATTTT

d_gene: NA
j_gene: TRBJ2-1
v_gene: TRBV10-3
abundance: NA
CDR3aa: CAISVGQPYNEQFF
CDR3nt: TGTGCCATCAGTGTCGGACAGCCTTACAATGAGCAGTTCTTC

d_gene: TRBD1
j_gene: TRBJ1-2
v_gene: TRBV5-1
abundance: NA
CDR3aa: CASSLIIGQGARFTF
CDR3nt: TGCGCCAGCAGCTTGATAATCGGGCAGGGGGCGCGGTTCACCTTC

d_gene: NA
j_gene: TRBJ2-7
v_gene: TRBV7-2
abundance: NA
CDR3aa: CASSFRGGVYEQYF
CDR3nt: TGTGCCAGCAGCTTTCGGGGAGGCGTCTACGAGCAGTACTTC

d_gene: TRBD2
j_gene: TRBJ2-7
v_gene: TRBV5-1
abundance: NA
CDR3aa: CASSPGLAFEQYF
CDR3nt: TGCGCCAGCAGCCCGGGACTAGCGTTCGAGCAGTACTTC

d_gene: NA
j_gene: TRBJ1-1
v_gene: TRBV18
abundance: NA
CDR3aa: CASSQLHFGEGTEAFF
CDR3nt: TGTGCCAGCTCACAGTTACATTTCGGGGAGGGCACTGAAGCTTTCTTT

d_gene: NA
j_gene: TRBJ1-4
v_gene: TRBV5-5
abundance: NA
CDR3aa: CASSLVNSGSEKLFF
CDR3nt: TGTGCCAGCAGCTTGGTCAACTCAGGGAGTGAAAAACTGTTTTTT

d_gene: NA
j_gene: TRBJ2-3
v_gene: TRBV9
abundance: NA
CDR3aa: CASSQGLTDTQYF
CDR3nt: TGTGCCAGCAGCCAGGGCCTCACAGATACGCAGTATTTT

d_gene: NA
j_gene: TRBJ1-6
v_gene: TRBV30
abundance: few
CDR3aa: CAWSSQNSPLHF
CDR3nt: TGTGCCTGGAGCTCACAGAATTCACCCCTCCACTTT

d_gene: NA
j_gene: TRBJ1-1
v_gene: TRBV16
abundance: NA
CDR3aa: CASSQSRVNTEAFF
CDR3nt: TGTGCCAGCAGCCAATCGAGGGTAAACACTGAAGCTTTCTTT

d_gene: TRBD1
j_gene: TRBJ2-7
v_gene: TRBV4-3
abundance: NA
CDR3aa: CASSQDLRGYSYEQYF
CDR3nt: TGCGCCAGCAGCCAAGACCTCAGGGGGTACTCCTACGAGCAGTACTTC

d_gene: TRBD1
j_gene: TRBJ2-1
v_gene: TRBV27
abundance: NA
CDR3aa: CASSPYTGVNEQFF
CDR3nt: TGTGCCAGCAGTCCCTATACAGGGGTAAATGAGCAGTTCTTC

d_gene: TRBD2
j_gene: TRBJ2-7
v_gene: TRBV5-1
abundance: NA
CDR3aa: CASSGGGSGSGSYEQYF
CDR3nt: TGCGCCAGCAGCGGTGGAGGGAGCGGGAGCGGTTCCTACGAGCAGTACTTC

d_gene: NA
j_gene: TRBJ1-2
v_gene: TRBV5-5
abundance: NA
CDR3aa: CASSPGGNPRYGYTF
CDR3nt: TGTGCCAGCAGCCCCGGTGGAAATCCTCGCTATGGCTACACCTTC

d_gene: NA
j_gene: TRBJ2-3
v_gene: TRBV30
abundance: NA
CDR3aa: CAWSALGVGTDTQYF
CDR3nt: TGTGCCTGGAGCGCGTTGGGGGTAGGAACAGATACGCAGTATTTT